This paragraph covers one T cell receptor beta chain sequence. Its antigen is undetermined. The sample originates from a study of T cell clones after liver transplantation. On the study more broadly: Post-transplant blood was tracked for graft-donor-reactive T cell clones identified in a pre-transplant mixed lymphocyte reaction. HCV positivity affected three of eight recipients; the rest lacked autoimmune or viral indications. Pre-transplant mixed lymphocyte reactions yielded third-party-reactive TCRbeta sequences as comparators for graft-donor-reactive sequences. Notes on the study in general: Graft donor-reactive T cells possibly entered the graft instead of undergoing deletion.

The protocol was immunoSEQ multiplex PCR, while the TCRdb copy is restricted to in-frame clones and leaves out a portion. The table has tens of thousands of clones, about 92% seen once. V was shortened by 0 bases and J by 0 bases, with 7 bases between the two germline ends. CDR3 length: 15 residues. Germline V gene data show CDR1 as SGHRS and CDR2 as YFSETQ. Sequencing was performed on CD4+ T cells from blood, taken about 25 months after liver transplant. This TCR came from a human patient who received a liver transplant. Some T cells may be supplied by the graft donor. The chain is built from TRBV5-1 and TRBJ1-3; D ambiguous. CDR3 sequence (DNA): TGCGCCAGCAGCTTGGGACGGCCCTCTGGAAACACCATATATTTT. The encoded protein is CASSLGRPSGNTIYF.